These 27 T cell receptor beta chains share one sample of origin, sequenced in a study of cytomegalovirus exposure and HLA in healthy donors. The PCR ran on 60 Vbeta and 13 Jbeta primers. The data were produced by immunoSEQ multiplex PCR, yet TCRdb's version contains in-frame clones alone and is incomplete. This sample has 150,000 to 200,000 clones, with 70% to 90% found just once. Input material: PBMCs. The receptors stem from a woman under 30 in good health and CMV-seronegative.

This sequence joins TRBV10-3 and TRBJ2-5, with 7 bases lining up with TRBD1. V gave up 6 bases and J gave up 5 bases; unmatched junction bases: 6. This CDR3 is built from 13 residues. Germline V gene lookup returns CDR1 ENHRY and CDR2 SYGVKD. CDR3 in amino acids: CAISDRDGETQYF. The CDR3 DNA is TGTGCCATCAGCGACAGGGACGGGGAGACCCAGTACTTC.

The V and J genes are TRBV6-1 and TRBJ2-5, with a possible D match to TRBD2 (5 bases). This CDR3 comprises 13 residues. V was cut by 10 bases and J by 4 bases, with 16 bases left in between. The germline V gene encodes CDR1 MNHNS and CDR2 SASEGT. The CDR3 region is CATTGLARETQYF. In nucleotides, the CDR3 is TGTGCCACAACCGGCCTAGCTAGAGAGACCCAGTACTTC.

The rearrangement uses TRBV7-3 and TRBJ2-2, with 7 bases identical to TRBD1. The germline V gene has CDR1 SGHTA and CDR2 FQGTGA. The CDR3 runs 16 residues. Trimming cost V 9 bases and J 6 bases; bases outside gene matches: 16. The CDR3 region has the DNA TGTGCCAGTTCGGCTAGGGGGCGTCTCAAACCCGGGGAGCTGTTTTTT. Amino acids: CASSARGRLKPGELFF.

This chain connects TRBV5-1 to TRBJ2-1; 9 nucleotides agree with TRBD1. Germline assignment: CDR1 SGHRS and CDR2 YFSETQ. Trimming at V came to 4 bases and at J to 7 bases, leaving 9 bases not matched to a gene. The CDR3 contains 15 residues. The CDR3 loop reads CASSLVGTGMNEQFF. CDR3 nucleotide sequence: TGCGCCAGCAGCCTGGTGGGGACAGGGATGAATGAGCAGTTCTTC.

Comment on this clone: The junction does not match germline at one end; this may be a read error. The chain carries TRBV7-7 and TRBJ2-3; TRBD2 aligns across 7 bases. Germline V lookup: CDR1 SSHAT, CDR2 FNYEAQ (reference sequence). CDR3 length: 15 amino acids. CDR3 amino acids: CASSPGSGGRDTQYF. The CDR3 DNA reads as TGTGCTAGCAGCCCCGGATCGGGCGGGAGAGATACGCAGTATTTT.

The chain carries TRBV6-5 and TRBJ1-3, with D possibly TRBD1 on 6 matching bases. Germline V lookup: CDR1 MNHEY, CDR2 SVGAGI. The CDR3 consists of 15 residues. The V end was cut by 6 bases, the J end by 3 bases, with 15 bases between. CDR3 amino acids: CASRPGGAHGNTIYF. DNA of the CDR3: TGTGCCAGCAGGCCGGGGGGGGCACATGGAAACACCATATATTTT.

The gene calls are TRBV28 and TRBJ1-5; D gene uncertain. The CDR3 covers 14 residues. V was clipped by 3 bases and J by 4 bases, with 10 bases between them. From germline, CDR1 is MDHEN and CDR2 SYDVKM. The CDR3 nucleotides read TGTGCCAGCAGTTTGATGCAGTGGAATCAGCCCCAGCATTTT. Its translation: CASSLMQWNQPQHF.

This chain links TRBV10-1 with TRBJ2-7; 8 bases are a match to TRBD1. The trim removed 4 bases at V and 7 bases at J, leaving 0 bases unmatched. From germline, CDR1 is WNHNN and CDR2 SYGVQD (reference sequence). This CDR3 spans 11 amino acids. CDR3 in DNA: TGCGCCAGCAGTGGGACAGGGGAGCAGTACTTC. Translated, it gives CASSGTGEQYF.

The chain uses TRBV10-1 and TRBJ1-1, with 7 positions matching TRBD1. The junction had 4 bases not matched to a gene; V was cut back by 6 bases and J by 3 bases. Germline loops: CDR1 WNHNN, CDR2 SYGVQD (reference sequence). The CDR3 loop spans 13 amino acids. The CDR3 loop is CASRTGIDTEAFF. The CDR3 DNA follows: TGCGCCAGCAGGACAGGGATAGACACTGAAGCTTTCTTT.

J is TRBJ1-6 and V is TRBV5-1; a possible D gene is TRBD1 (6 bases). Trimming shortened V by 4 bases and J by 0 bases, and 14 bases separated the two germline ends. The CDR3 has 17 residues. The germline gives CDR1 SGHRS, CDR2 YFSETQ. The CDR3 DNA reads TGCGCCAGCAGCACGGCAGGGGAGAGCTCCTATAATTCACCCCTCCACTTT. This codes for CASSTAGESSYNSPLHF.

The chain recombines TRBV5-1 with TRBJ2-6; D possibly corresponds to TRBD1 (5 bases). This CDR3 is 19 amino acids long. Deletions cut 4 bases from V and 2 bases from J, with 22 bases between. The V gene's germline CDR1 is SGHRS and CDR2 YFSETQ. The CDR3 loop reads CASSPTTGPPFTGANVLTF. As DNA, the CDR3 is TGCGCCAGCAGCCCCACCACAGGACCCCCGTTTACTGGGGCCAACGTCCTGACTTTC.

The chain employs TRBV19 and TRBJ1-5; TRBD1 matches 8 bases. Germline V gene sequence: CDR1 LNHDA, CDR2 SQIVND (reference sequence). The CDR3 is made up of 18 amino acids. Trimming took 5 bases from V and 0 from J; bases not matched to a gene: 12. The CDR3 region has the DNA TGTGCCAGTAGTTCGTCCCGGTGGACAGGGCATAGCAATCAGCCCCAGCATTTT. It specifies CASSSSRWTGHSNQPQHF.

This clone was detected only a few times. The chain employs TRBV19 and TRBJ1-2, with 7 nucleotides matching TRBD1. Unmatched junction bases numbered 7, after V lost 5 bases and J lost 4 bases. The CDR3 runs 14 residues. Germline CDR1 and CDR2: LNHDA and SQIVND (reference sequence). CDR3 bases: TGTGCCAGTAGTGCTACAGGGGTTGGCTATGGCTACACCTTC. Residues: CASSATGVGYGYTF.

This clone was detected a few times. This chain joins TRBV9 and TRBJ2-2, with D perhaps TRBD1 (5 bases). Between the trimmed V and J ends, which lost 4 bases and 0 bases, there was a span of 13 bases. Germline V gene lookup returns CDR1 SGDLS and CDR2 YYNGEE. The CDR3 contains 16 residues. In nucleotides, the CDR3 is TGTGCCAGCAGCCATCAGACAGCTGCGAACACCGGGGAGCTGTTTTTT. This gives the protein CASSHQTAANTGELFF.

The chain is built from TRBV7-9 and TRBJ1-6, with unresolved D. The CDR3 is made up of 14 amino acids. V gave up 2 bases and J gave up 7 bases, with 9 bases separating them. Per the germline V gene, CDR1 is SEHNR and CDR2 is FQNEAQ (reference sequence). CDR3 sequence reads: CASSLSGVNSPLHF. Written as DNA, the CDR3 is TGTGCCAGCAGCTTATCGGGTGTAAATTCACCCCTCCACTTT. The variable domain in full, completed from reference TRBV7-9 and TRBJ1-6, reads DTGVSQNPRHKITKRGQNVTFRCDPISEHNRLYWYRQTLGQGPEFLTYFQNEAQLEKSRLLSDRFSAERPKGSFSTLEIQRTEQGDSAMYLCASSLSGVNSPLHFGNGTRLTVT.

This clone was observed a few times. The DNA is omitted, as the CDR3 cannot be located on it reliably, and the CDR3 follows TCRdb's listing. V usage is TRBV28 and J usage is TRBJ2-1; no DNA check was done on the table's D call, TRBD2. The CDR3 length is 15 residues, termini included. Germline CDR1 MDHEN, CDR2 SYDVKM. The CDR3 sequence is CASSSSGLAGELQFF.

This chain links TRBV5-1 with TRBJ1-2, with 7 nucleotides matching TRBD1. The CDR3 runs 14 residues. The germline CDR1 and CDR2 sequences are SGHRS and YFSETQ. V was clipped by 0 bases and J by 6 bases; unmatched bases: 5. CDR3 loop: CASSLERGRDGYTF. For the CDR3, the DNA is TGCGCCAGCAGCTTGGAGAGGGGGCGGGATGGCTACACCTTC.

The rearrangement links TRBV19 to TRBJ2-7, with 8 bases lining up with TRBD1. The CDR3 is 13 amino acids. The germline V gene encodes CDR1 LNHDA and CDR2 SQIVND (reference sequence). V trimming: 6 bases; J trimming: 2 bases; junction bases outside the gene matches: 3. The CDR3 reads CASSPGQAYEQYF. The CDR3 region has the DNA TGTGCCAGTAGCCCGGGACAGGCCTACGAGCAGTACTTC.

Of note for this clone: At one end, the junction sequence differs from germline, possibly due to a read error. Other DNA sequences in this specimen translate into the identical CDR3. The CDR3 loop is CASLDTMNTEAFF. The CDR3 DNA reads as TGTGCCAGCCTGGACACCATGAACACTGAAGCCTTCTTT. V usage is TRBV7-9 and J usage is TRBJ1-1, with a possible D match to TRBD1 (5 bases). The CDR3 is made up of 13 amino acids. CDR1 SEHNR and CDR2 FQNEAQ come from the germline V gene (reference sequence).

This clone was seen more than once but under ten times. The chain links TRBV29-1 to TRBJ1-2; D is perhaps TRBD1 (6 bases). CDR3 length: 12 residues. Germline CDR1 SQVTM, CDR2 ANQGSEA. The V end was cut by 4 bases, the J end by 2 bases, with 8 bases between. The DNA of the CDR3 is TGCAGCGTTGTACAGGGAAACTATGGCTACACCTTC. It translates to CSVVQGNYGYTF.

This chain links TRBV5-6 with TRBJ2-7; maybe TRBD2 (6 bases). From germline, CDR1 is SGHDT and CDR2 YYEEEE. CDR3 length: 12 amino acids. Trimming cost V 3 bases and J 3 bases, with 7 bases left between them. The CDR3 DNA sequence: TGTGCCAGCAGCTGGAGGGGCTACGAGCAGTACTTC. It specifies CASSWRGYEQYF.

This chain uses TRBV11-1 with TRBJ2-7; weak D call: TRBD1 (6 bases). CDR1 is SGHAT, CDR2 FQDESV, per germline (reference sequence). The CDR3 has 15 amino acids. Trimming pared 2 bases from V and 3 bases from J, leaving 14 bases between. The CDR3 nucleotides are TGTGCCAGCAGCTTACGGGCAGGGGTGAACTACGAGCAGTACTTC. Its protein is CASSLRAGVNYEQYF.

This chain links TRBV25-1 with TRBJ2-2, with 12 bases fitting TRBD1. Trimming at V came to 7 bases and at J to 6 bases, leaving 12 bases not matched to a gene. The germline gives CDR1 MGHDK, CDR2 SYGVNS. The CDR3 is made up of 17 amino acids. The CDR3 sequence is CASMGFGTGGLSGELFF. The CDR3 DNA sequence: TGTGCCAGCATGGGGTTCGGGACAGGGGGCTTATCCGGGGAGCTGTTTTTT. Drawing the rest from reference TRBV25-1 and TRBJ2-2, the complete variable domain is EADIYQTPRYLVIGTGKKITLECSQTMGHDKMYWYQQDPGMELHLIHYSYGVNSTEKGDLSSESTVSRIRTEHFPLTLESARPSHTSQYLCASMGFGTGGLSGELFFGEGSRLTVL.

The chain uses TRBV6-5 and TRBJ1-2, with 8 bases aligning to TRBD1. Germline CDR1 and CDR2: MNHEY and SVGAGI. This CDR3 has 12 residues. The V segment lost 5 bases and the J segment 4 bases; nucleotides outside the gene matches: 0. The CDR3 DNA sequence: TGTGCCAGCAGTGACAGGGGCTATGGCTACACCTTC. As protein: CASSDRGYGYTF.

The chain combines TRBV4-1 with TRBJ1-2, with a tentative D call TRBD1 (6 bases). The CDR3 is 14 amino acids. Trimming pared 1 base from V and 7 bases from J, leaving 13 bases between. Germline values: CDR1 MGHRA, CDR2 YSYEKL. The CDR3 coding sequence is TGCGCCAGCAGCCAAGTCGCAGGGGTGGGTGGCTACACCTTC. This sequence encodes CASSQVAGVGGYTF.

V usage is TRBV7-9 and J usage is TRBJ2-2; 11 bases are a match to TRBD2. From germline, CDR1 is SEHNR and CDR2 FQNEAQ (reference sequence). This CDR3 is 18 amino acids long. The junction had 13 bases not matched to a gene; V was cut back by 5 bases and J by 5 bases. The DNA of the CDR3 is TGTGCCAGCAGCCCGAGGGGACTAGCGGAACCAAGGACCGGGGAGCTGTTTTTT. Translating it yields CASSPRGLAEPRTGELFF.

V gene TRBV6-1 combines with J gene TRBJ1-1, with a tentative D call TRBD1 (5 bases). The germline V gene has CDR1 MNHNS and CDR2 SASEGT. Between the trimmed V and J ends, which lost 2 bases and 0 bases, there was a span of 10 bases. The CDR3 covers 15 residues. The CDR3 here is CASSETAGMNTEAFF. The CDR3 DNA sequence: TGTGCCAGCAGTGAAACGGCAGGGATGAACACTGAAGCTTTCTTT.